The rows below give T cell receptor beta chains drawn from one sample of a study of blood T cell repertoires in COVID-19. Assay used: immunoSEQ multiplex PCR; TCRdb lists only in-frame clones, some missing. The table has roughly 230,000 clones, roughly 85% seen once. The sequenced material came from PBMCs or T cells enriched from blood (not recorded which). These receptors all come from a woman aged 45-60 years who had been exposed to COVID-19. CDR3s include the opening cysteine and the closing phenylalanine or tryptophan. A D gene is named only where the DNA matches it firmly. The listing skips clone size in some rows; elsewhere it reads once, few, many or a size class.

.,TRBJ2-3,.,TRBV7-6,TGTGCCAGCAGCTTAGTTGGGGCCACAGATACGCAGTATTTT,CASSLVGATDTQYF
TRBD1,TRBJ1-1,.,TRBV7-2,TGTGCCAGCAGCTTACAGGGGGCGAACACTGAAGCTTTCTTT,CASSLQGANTEAFF
.,TRBJ1-2,few,TRBV24-1,TGTGCCACCAGTCCGGGGTACGGACTCTATGGCTACACCTTC,CATSPGYGLYGYTF
TRBD1,TRBJ2-5,once,TRBV29-1,TGCAGCGTAGTATGGACAGGGCGAGAGACCCAGTACTTC,CSVVWTGRETQYF
TRBD1,TRBJ2-2,.,TRBV5-4,TGTGCCAGCAGCCGTAGGGACAGAGGGACCGGGGAGCTGTTTTTT,CASSRRDRGTGELFF
TRBD2,TRBJ2-1,.,TRBV4-3,TGCGCCAGCAGCCAAGACGGACTAGCACAATACAATGAGCAGTTCTTC,CASSQDGLAQYNEQFF
TRBD2,TRBJ2-1,.,TRBV27,TGTGCCAGCAGTTTAGGTCCCCTAGCGGGGGGGCCGGGTGAGCAGTTCTTC,CASSLGPLAGGPGEQFF
TRBD1,TRBJ1-1,.,TRBV5-1,TGCGCCAGCAGCCCAGTCCCGCAGGGGGTCGGGACTGAAGCTTTCTTT,CASSPVPQGVGTEAFF
TRBD1,TRBJ1-1,.,TRBV29-1,TGCAGCGTTTTGACAGGGGAGAACACTGAAGCTTTCTTT,CSVLTGENTEAFF
.,TRBJ1-6,.,TRBV5-6,TGTGCCAGCAGCTTAAGGGGCAATTCACCCCTCCACTTT,CASSLRGNSPLHF
TRBD1,TRBJ1-5,once,TRBV27,TGTGCCAGCAGAAACAGGGGTGGTCAGCCCCAGCATTTT,CASRNRGGQPQHF
TRBD2,TRBJ2-1,.,TRBV28,TGTGCCAGCAGTTCCCCCGCCGGGACTAGTGGTAATGAGCAGTTCTTC,CASSSPAGTSGNEQFF
.,TRBJ1-1,.,TRBV12-3/TRBV12-4,TGTGCCAGCAGCCGGGGAGTGAACACTGAAGCTTTCTTT,CASSRGVNTEAFF
TRBD2,TRBJ2-3,.,TRBV9,TGTGCCAGCAGCTTGACTAGCGGGGGGGGAGGAGATACGCAGTATTTT,CASSLTSGGGGDTQYF
.,TRBJ1-5,.,TRBV2,TGTGCCAGCAAAGGGGTAGATCAGCCCCAGCATTTT,CASKGVDQPQHF
TRBD1,TRBJ1-5,.,TRBV6-5,TGTGCCAGCACCACAGGGGGCAGCGGTCAGCCCCAGCATTTT,CASTTGGSGQPQHF
.,TRBJ1-3,.,TRBV7-9,TGTGCCAGCAGCTTTTACAGGGAGACGGCCTCTGGAAACACCATATATTTT,CASSFYRETASGNTIYF
.,TRBJ1-1,.,TRBV5-1,TGCGCCAGCAGCACCACAGGGTTTCTGAACACTGAAGCTTTCTTT,CASSTTGFLNTEAFF
.,TRBJ1-2,.,TRBV19,TGTGCCAGTAGTATGCTACCCCCGGGGGAGAACTATGGCTACACCTTC,CASSMLPPGENYGYTF
.,TRBJ1-1,.,TRBV5-5,TGTGCCAGCAGCGCGCGGGCCGTGGTGAGTGAAGCTTTCTTT,CASSARAVVSEAFF
.,TRBJ1-5,.,TRBV19,TGTGCCAGTAGAAGGGACAATTCTCAGCCCCAGCATTTT,CASRRDNSQPQHF
TRBD1,TRBJ1-6,.,TRBV19,TGTGCCAGTAGCCGCGGACAGGGGACCTATTATAATTCACCCCTCCACTTT,CASSRGQGTYYNSPLHF
.,TRBJ1-1,few,TRBV19,TGTGCCAGTAGCCGACAGTTTAACACTGAAGCTTTCTTT,CASSRQFNTEAFF
TRBD1,TRBJ2-2,few,TRBV24-1,TGTGCCACCAGAGATTCCGGGACAGGGTTGATTAGGGACACCGGGGAGCTGTTTTTT,CATRDSGTGLIRDTGELFF
.,TRBJ1-2,.,TRBV19,TGTGCCAGTACCAAGACCGGGGGTAGTCATGGCTACACCTTC,CASTKTGGSHGYTF
TRBD1,TRBJ1-2,once,TRBV6-2/TRBV6-3,TGTGCCAGCAGTCCCCGGACAGGGGGCTATGGCTACACCTTC,CASSPRTGGYGYTF
TRBD1,TRBJ2-7,.,TRBV6-5,TGTGCCAGCAGGTCAGGGGGCTTAGGCTACGAGCAGTACTTC,CASRSGGLGYEQYF
TRBD1,TRBJ1-4,.,TRBV2,TGTGCCAGGAAAGGGGGCGTCGGGAATGAAAAACTGTTTTTT,CARKGGVGNEKLFF
TRBD1,TRBJ1-1,.,TRBV10-3,TGTGCCATAGCCTCAGACAGGGGCCTAACTGAAGCTTTCTTT,CAIASDRGLTEAFF
.,TRBJ2-5,.,TRBV4-1,TGCGCCAGCAGCCAAGGGGGGCCAGGTGGGATGCAGACCCAGTACTTC,CASSQGGPGGMQTQYF
.,TRBJ2-7,.,TRBV7-8,TGTGCCAGCACCCATAGCGGCTACGAGCAGTACTTC,CASTHSGYEQYF
TRBD2,TRBJ2-5,.,TRBV11-2,TGTGCCAGCAGCTTCGGACTAGCCGAGACCCAGTACTTC,CASSFGLAETQYF
.,TRBJ1-1,few,TRBV6-5,TGTGCCAGCAGTTCCCCGGGGGTGAACACTGAAGCTTTCTTT,CASSSPGVNTEAFF
.,TRBJ1-1,.,TRBV3-1/TRBV3-2,TGTGCCAGCAGCCAAGAGCCTCCCTGGCTTGTGGCTGAAGCTTTCTTT,CASSQEPPWLVAEAFF
.,TRBJ2-7,few,TRBV6-4,TGTGCCAGCAGTGACTTGGAGGGTCAAAGGCAGTACTTC,CASSDLEGQRQYF
TRBD2,TRBJ2-1,.,TRBV19,TGTGCCAGTAGTAATAGCGGGGGGGCATATGAGCAGTTCTTC,CASSNSGGAYEQFF
.,TRBJ2-7,.,TRBV19,TGTGCCAGTAGTATCCGGGGCGGAGGGAACGAGCAGTACTTC,CASSIRGGGNEQYF
TRBD1,TRBJ1-2,.,TRBV11-2,TGTGCCAGCAGCTTTACGGGACAGGGGGCGAGTGGCTACACCTTC,CASSFTGQGASGYTF
.,TRBJ2-5,.,TRBV7-6,TGTGCCAGCAGCTTTGAGGAGGGAGGAGAGACCCAGTACTTC,CASSFEEGGETQYF
.,TRBJ1-1,few,TRBV28,TGTGCCAGCAGTGATCCTAGGAGGGAAGCTTTCTTT,CASSDPRREAFF
.,TRBJ2-7,.,TRBV28,TGTGCCAGCAGTTGGCCCCAAGGGGGCGGGGGGACCTCCTACGAGCAGTACTTC,CASSWPQGGGGTSYEQYF
.,TRBJ2-7,.,TRBV14,TGTGCCAGCAGCCAAGCCGGAGGCCACGAGCAGTACTTC,CASSQAGGHEQYF
.,TRBJ2-3,.,TRBV10-3,TGTGCCATCAGCACCGGTTTCACAGATACGCAGTATTTT,CAISTGFTDTQYF
.,TRBJ2-5,.,TRBV4-3,TGCGCCAGCAGCCACAGCCAGGGCTACCAAGAGACCCAGTACTTC,CASSHSQGYQETQYF
TRBD1,TRBJ2-7,.,TRBV14,TGTGCCAGCAGCCAAGATCTGGGACAGGGTGACCACGAGCAGTACTTC,CASSQDLGQGDHEQYF
.,TRBJ1-6,once,TRBV2,TGTGCCAGCAGTGACAGGTATCCAGTTGCCCTCCACTTT,CASSDRYPVALHF
.,TRBJ2-5,.,TRBV28,TGTGCCAGCAGTTTATATCTGGAGACCCAGTACTTC,CASSLYLETQYF
.,TRBJ1-4,.,TRBV19,TGTGCCAGTAGTCAAGGAGGGGTTTGGAATGAAAAACTGTTTTTT,CASSQGGVWNEKLFF
.,TRBJ2-7,.,TRBV4-3,TGCGCCAGCAGCCAAGATTGGGCAGGTTCCTACGAGCAGTACTTC,CASSQDWAGSYEQYF
.,TRBJ1-6,few,TRBV14,TGTGCCAGCAGTGTCATTACAGGGAATTCACCCCTCCACTTT,CASSVITGNSPLHF
.,TRBJ2-1,.,TRBV27,TGTGCCAGCAGCCCCGCGGGCTACAATGAGCAGTTCTTC,CASSPAGYNEQFF
TRBD2,TRBJ2-5,.,TRBV4-2,TGTGCCAGCAGCCAAGAAGAGGGACTAGAGTTCAGAGAGACCCAGTACTTC,CASSQEEGLEFRETQYF